Here is one T cell receptor beta chain with its context. Its antigen remains unknown. The data were taken from a study of OX40 agonist ivuxolimab in advanced cancers. Overall study context: People who had prior anti-PD-1, anti-PD-L1 or anti-CTLA-4 therapy could take part, and about 40% had some. Findings of the study overall: With doses of 0.1-3.0 mg/kg, partial responders showed among the lowest clonal expansion.

The germline CDR1 and CDR2 sequences are SEHNR and FQNEAQ (reference sequence). CDR3 length: 12 amino acids. The germline V and J ends were trimmed by 5 bases and 12 bases, with 14 bases remaining between them. Libraries were prepared by immunoSEQ multiplex PCR; TCRdb keeps only in-frame clonotypes and omits some of them. The sample shows about 76,000 clones, approximately 86% of them seen only once. The sequence was obtained from an adult with an advanced solid tumor such as melanoma, head and neck, liver or kidney cancer. The sample here was CD4+ or CD8+ T cells sorted from blood, taken in a trial of the OX40 agonist ivuxolimab. This chain connects TRBV7-9 to TRBJ1-5; a weak D match, TRBD1 (6 bases). CDR3 loop: CASSQSGGHQHF. DNA of the CDR3: TGTGCCAGCAGCCAAAGTGGGGGGCACCAGCATTTT.